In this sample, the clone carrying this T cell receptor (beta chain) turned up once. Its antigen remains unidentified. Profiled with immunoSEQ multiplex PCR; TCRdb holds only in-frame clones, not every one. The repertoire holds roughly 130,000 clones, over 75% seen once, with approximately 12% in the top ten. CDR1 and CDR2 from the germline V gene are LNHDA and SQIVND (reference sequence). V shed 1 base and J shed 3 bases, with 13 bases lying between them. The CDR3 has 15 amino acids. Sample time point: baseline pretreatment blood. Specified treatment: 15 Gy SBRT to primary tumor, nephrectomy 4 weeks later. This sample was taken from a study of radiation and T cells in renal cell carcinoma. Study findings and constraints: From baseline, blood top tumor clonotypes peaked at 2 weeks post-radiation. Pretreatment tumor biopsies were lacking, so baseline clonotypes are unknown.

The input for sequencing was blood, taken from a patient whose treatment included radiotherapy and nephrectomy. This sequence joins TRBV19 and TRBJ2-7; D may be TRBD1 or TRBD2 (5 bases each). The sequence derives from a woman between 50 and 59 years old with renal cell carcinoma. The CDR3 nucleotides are TGTGCCAGTAGTATAGGCCGGGGCCCATTCTACGAGCAGTACTTC. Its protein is CASSIGRGPFYEQYF.